A selection of T cell receptor beta chains follows, all from one sample in a study of blood T cell repertoires in COVID-19. Measured with immunoSEQ multiplex PCR; TCRdb has only the in-frame clones, and not every one. This sample yields around 170,000 clones, of which roughly 80% are seen a single time; 9.5% to 15% belongs to the top ten. Sequenced material: PBMCs or T cells enriched from blood (not recorded which). These receptor sequences come from a man aged 45-65 years who had recovered from COVID-19. Each CDR3 is given with its conserved first and last residue. Fields, in order: V gene, J gene, CDR3 protein.

TRBV2	TRBJ2-1	CASSGRRSSYNEQFF
TRBV21-1	TRBJ2-7	CASSKKTTRDRAYEQYF
TRBV7-9	TRBJ2-2	CASSLRQINTGELFF
TRBV12-3/TRBV12-4	TRBJ1-1	CASSFTDTEAFF
TRBV9	TRBJ2-3	CASSVGLAGGATDTQYF
TRBV6-5	TRBJ1-1	CASKRQLNTEAFF
TRBV11-2	TRBJ1-1	CASSLGAGNTEAFF
TRBV3-1/TRBV3-2	TRBJ1-6	CASSPLGQGNSPLHF
TRBV2	TRBJ2-1	CASSERAGAGYNEQFF
TRBV10-3	TRBJ1-1	CAISEYKNTEAFF
TRBV5-4	TRBJ1-5	CASSLGTGGQPQHF
TRBV4-1	TRBJ1-5	CASSQNGQGKQPQHF
TRBV7-2	TRBJ1-5	CASRLQSYSNQPQHF
TRBV19	TRBJ2-2	CASRRGGYTGELFF
TRBV28	TRBJ1-6	CASSLGGGTGGSRNSPLHF
TRBV5-5	TRBJ1-6	CASSLAFNYNSPLHF
TRBV9	TRBJ2-3	CASSPVPIRGDTQYF
TRBV3-1/TRBV3-2	TRBJ1-2	CASSQASQGANYGYTF
TRBV10-1	TRBJ1-6	CASSVLSDSPLHF
TRBV5-1	TRBJ2-5	CASSLFGQPRDNQYF
TRBV5-8	TRBJ2-2	CASSSRTGNTGELFF
TRBV9	TRBJ2-3	CASSGPRGGPGTDTQYF
TRBV12-3/TRBV12-4	TRBJ1-2	CASSLQGAIGYTF
TRBV2	TRBJ2-2	CASRGTGSNTGELFF
TRBV4-2	TRBJ2-7	CASSQDRGRSYEQYF
TRBV10-3	TRBJ2-7	CAISENVIAGYEQYF
TRBV5-6	TRBJ1-2	CASSMTGGLNYGYTF
TRBV30	TRBJ1-6	CAWTGDLAPLHF
TRBV7-9	TRBJ1-2	CASSLAGTGEHGYTF
TRBV2	TRBJ1-3	CASTRVGNTIYF
TRBV4-3	TRBJ2-3	CASSQVAGGTDTQYF
TRBV7-5	TRBJ2-2	CARKVSDLQDHQGPSELFF
TRBV30	TRBJ1-3	CAWRGQGTGNTIYF
TRBV7-9	TRBJ2-4	CASSTEENIQYF
TRBV12-5	TRBJ1-1	CASGQGAITEAFF
TRBV9	TRBJ1-4	CASSVAYGANEKLFF
TRBV2	TRBJ2-1	CASTRTGLSHNEQFF
TRBV9	TRBJ2-1	CASSVTGDNEQFF
TRBV5-1	TRBJ2-7	CASNPQGDSYEQYF
TRBV11-2	TRBJ1-1	CASSLVGQGFRDTEAFF
TRBV7-3	TRBJ2-3	CASSKGTRFADTQYF
TRBV7-3	TRBJ2-3	CASSLNPMGQAYF
TRBV3-1/TRBV3-2	TRBJ1-3	CASRGQGTGNTIYF
TRBV20-1	TRBJ2-3	CSASRTGADTQYF
TRBV7-9	TRBJ1-1	CASSLAVDVTGNTEAFF
TRBV5-4	TRBJ1-1	CASSFGTGVTEAFF
TRBV3-1/TRBV3-2	TRBJ1-1	CASSQGPPDRSTEAFF
TRBV10-3	TRBJ1-1	CAISVGGEAFF
TRBV5-4	TRBJ2-1	CASSLGPGATSYNEQFF